These T cell receptor beta chains were read from a single sample in a study of CD8 T cells in Susac syndrome. One entry per CDR3 protein, called by TCRdb with MiXCR from the immunoSEQ multiplex PCR reads. The sample holds approximately 100,000 distinct CDR3 sequences, 94% seen once. The sample was CD8+ T cells from PBMCs. These receptor sequences come from a human donor with Susac syndrome. The CDR3 runs from the conserved cysteine through the conserved F or W. Each record gives: J gene, V gene, CDR3 length, CDR3 protein.

>TRBJ2-2|TRBV20-1|14
CSASSGLRAGELFF
>TRBJ1-1|TRBV5-5|16
CASSLEGWTENTEAFF
>TRBJ2-3|TRBV12-3/TRBV12-4|13
CASSSTTPHTQYF
>TRBJ2-7|TRBV20-1|16
CSASSGTGNPTSEQYF
>TRBJ1-5|TRBV12-3/TRBV12-4|17
CASSSYPTSYSNQPQHF
>TRBJ1-2|TRBV27|14
CASKKPGQIYGYTF
>TRBJ1-1|TRBV20-1|13
CSAAQGLNTEAFF
>TRBJ2-1|TRBV7-8|15
CASSLARGGRNEQFF
>TRBJ1-2|TRBV25-1|15
CASSGAGGLWYGYTF
>TRBJ1-1|TRBV2|14
CASSASGNVPEAFF
>TRBJ2-3|TRBV5-1|13
CASKGLHTDTQYF
>TRBJ1-1|TRBV2|13
CASRWNRDTEAFF
>TRBJ1-1|TRBV7-9|15
CASSLPGQGYTEAFF
>TRBJ2-7|TRBV4-3|13
CASSRGTGDEQYF
>TRBJ2-1|TRBV7-3|15
CASSPLGAAYNEQFF
>TRBJ2-5|TRBV7-9|15
CASSPPGTDGETQYF
>TRBJ2-5|TRBV23-1|22
CASSQPGRTSGGQSINQETQYF
>TRBJ1-2|TRBV12-3/TRBV12-4|13
CASRGRGDYGYTF
>TRBJ1-6|TRBV7-9|16
CASSLEGHEGDSPLHF
>TRBJ2-5|TRBV20-1|13
CSAREWGQETQYF